The 32 T cell receptor beta chains listed next were all sequenced from one sample in a study of cytomegalovirus exposure and HLA in healthy donors. The PCR had 60 Vbeta and 13 Jbeta primers. Measured with immunoSEQ multiplex PCR; TCRdb has only the in-frame clones, and not every one. The sample shows 110,000 to 150,000 clones, 70% to 80% of them seen only once. The sequenced sample was PBMCs. The source is a man aged 18 to 30 in good health and CMV-seronegative.

The chain uses TRBV4-1 and TRBJ2-3; 11 bases agree with TRBD1. V dropped 4 bases and J dropped 3; count of bases not matched to a gene: 9. From germline, CDR1 is MGHRA and CDR2 YSYEKL. There are 17 residues in the CDR3. CDR3 sequence (DNA): TGCGCCAGCAGCCCCCAGGGGACAGGGGGACGGACAGATACGCAGTATTTT. It specifies CASSPQGTGGRTDTQYF.

This clone showed up just a few times. The chain joins TRBV9 to TRBJ1-2, with TRBD1 matching 9 bases. Looked up from germline, CDR1 is SGDLS and CDR2 is YYNGEE. The CDR3 contains 14 residues. The V and J ends lost 0 bases and 4 bases, in that order; junction bases with no gene match: 1. The chain's CDR3 is CASSVGGQGYGYTF. The CDR3 DNA reads TGTGCCAGCAGCGTAGGGGGACAGGGCTATGGCTACACCTTC.

In regard to this clone: The same CDR3 arises from other DNA sequences in this sample as well. The chain uses TRBV28 and TRBJ2-3; D is uncertain. Germline V gives CDR1 MDHEN, CDR2 SYDVKM. Trimming shortened V by 3 bases and J by 1 base, and 8 bases separated the two germline ends. The CDR3 spans 14 residues. As DNA, the CDR3 is TGTGCCAGCAGTTTTTTGAGCGGCACAGATACGCAGTATTTT. Its translation is CASSFLSGTDTQYF.

V usage is TRBV27 and J usage is TRBJ2-7, with TRBD1 identical over 7 bases. Per germline, CDR1 MNHEY and CDR2 SMNVEV (reference sequence). The CDR3 loop spans 14 amino acids. Trimming removed 5 bases from V and 2 bases from J; junction bases left unmatched: 6. CDR3 in DNA: TGTGCCAGCAGTCAAAGACAGGGCCCCTACGAGCAGTACTTC. Protein: CASSQRQGPYEQYF.

Note on this clone: This sample also contains other DNA sequences that code for the same CDR3. The rearrangement links TRBV5-1 to TRBJ2-7; TRBD1 might be the D (6 bases). CDR3 length equals 14 residues. The germline V gene encodes CDR1 SGHRS and CDR2 YFSETQ. V lost 1 base, J lost 0 bases, and 8 bases lay in between. CDR3 sequence (DNA): TGCGCCAGCAGCTTGACAGGGAGCTCCTACGAGCAGTACTTC. Translated, it gives CASSLTGSSYEQYF.

The chain couples TRBV27 to TRBJ2-7; a weak D match, TRBD2 (6 bases). Germline V gene data show CDR1 as MNHEY and CDR2 as SMNVEV (reference sequence). The V gene lost 1 base and the J gene lost 1 base, with 11 bases spanning the gap. This CDR3 spans 15 amino acids. This CDR3 reads CASSLYEGGSYEQYF. CDR3 DNA: TGTGCCAGCAGTTTATATGAGGGAGGTTCCTACGAGCAGTACTTC.

This chain joins TRBV27 and TRBJ1-2; D possibly corresponds to TRBD1 (6 bases). CDR1 is MNHEY, CDR2 SMNVEV, per germline (reference sequence). The CDR3 totals 15 residues. V was clipped by 2 bases and J by 8 bases, with 18 bases between them. CDR3: CASSLGSRGFGGYTF. The CDR3, as DNA: TGTGCCAGCAGTTTAGGTTCTAGGGGGTTTGGGGGCTACACCTTC.

The chain has TRBV11-2 and TRBJ2-1; 11 bases fit TRBD2. Germline V CDR1 and CDR2: SGHAT, FQNNGV. The trim removed 3 bases at V and 8 bases at J, leaving 9 bases unmatched. The CDR3 has 16 amino acids. The DNA of the CDR3 is TGTGCCAGCAGCTTTACTACCCTAGCGGGGGGAGATGAGCAGTTCTTC. Protein product: CASSFTTLAGGDEQFF.

This clone was counted once. The chain carries TRBV28 and TRBJ1-5; D might be TRBD1 (6 bases). This CDR3 has 16 residues. Germline CDR1 MDHEN, CDR2 SYDVKM. V gave up 1 base and J gave up 6 bases, with 16 bases separating them. The chain's CDR3 is CASSLYIRGAGQPQHF. The DNA for the CDR3 is TGTGCCAGCAGTTTATACATCAGGGGCGCGGGTCAGCCCCAGCATTTT.

The rearrangement links TRBV27 to TRBJ1-6, with D possibly TRBD1 on 6 matching bases. The germline V and J ends were trimmed by 3 bases and 7 bases, with 13 bases remaining between them. CDR1 MNHEY and CDR2 SMNVEV come from the germline V gene (reference sequence). CDR3 size: 15 residues. CDR3 protein: CASSFSGEENSPLHF. CDR3 DNA sequence: TGTGCCAGCAGTTTCTCAGGGGAAGAGAATTCACCCCTCCACTTT.

The CDR3 DNA follows: TGTGCCAGCAGCTTAGGTAGGACTGCTCCCTACAATGAGCAGTTCTTC. It encodes CASSLGRTAPYNEQFF. V and J are TRBV11-1 and TRBJ2-1; D is perhaps TRBD2 (5 bases). CDR1 and CDR2 (germline): SGHAT, FQDESV (reference sequence). V was cut by 1 base and J by 2 bases, with 12 bases left in between. This CDR3 comprises 16 residues.

Only a few counts were recorded for this clone. The rearrangement joins TRBV15 to TRBJ2-3; tentative D call: TRBD2 (5 bases). The V end was cut by 1 base, the J end by 4 bases, with 9 bases between. The length of the CDR3 is 14 residues. Germline CDR1 and CDR2: LNHNV and YYDKDF (reference sequence). The CDR3 DNA reads TGTGCCACCAGCAGAGGGCTAGCTCCAGATACGCAGTATTTT. Its protein is CATSRGLAPDTQYF.

The gene calls are TRBV6-1 and TRBJ2-1; 10 bases map to TRBD1. The CDR3 totals 14 residues. Germline V gives CDR1 MNHNS, CDR2 SASEGT. The V segment lost 8 bases and the J segment 6 bases; nucleotides outside the gene matches: 7. This CDR3 is CASLTGTGANEQFF. The CDR3 DNA sequence: TGTGCCAGCCTGACCGGGACAGGGGCCAATGAGCAGTTCTTC.

The rearrangement links TRBV5-1 to TRBJ1-1; 7 bases are a match to TRBD1. The CDR3 loop spans 18 amino acids. The junction had 14 bases not matched to a gene; V was cut back by 3 bases and J by 0 bases. Germline CDR1 SGHRS, CDR2 YFSETQ. CDR3 loop: CASSWGTATRVMNTEAFF. CDR3 coding DNA: TGCGCCAGCAGCTGGGGGACAGCTACACGCGTCATGAACACTGAAGCTTTCTTT.

The rearrangement joins TRBV2 to TRBJ2-3; 12 bases line up with TRBD2. CDR1 and CDR2 (germline): SNHLY, FYNNEI. The CDR3 runs to 16 residues. Trimming took 6 bases from V and 2 from J; bases not matched to a gene: 6. Here the CDR3 DNA reads TGTGCCAGCAGGGCTACTAGCGGGGGGTCCACAGATACGCAGTATTTT. Its protein product is CASRATSGGSTDTQYF.

The V and J genes are TRBV27 and TRBJ2-3; 9 bases fit TRBD2. This CDR3 has 16 amino acids. V trimming: 6 bases; J trimming: 0 bases; junction bases outside the gene matches: 7. Germline V gene lookup returns CDR1 MNHEY and CDR2 SMNVEV (reference sequence). The chain's CDR3 is CASREISGGSTDTQYF. In DNA, the CDR3 is TGTGCCAGCAGAGAGATTAGCGGGGGAAGCACAGATACGCAGTATTTT.

There are a few counts of this clone. The chain couples TRBV18 to TRBJ1-3; D not resolved. Germline V gene sequence: CDR1 KGHSH, CDR2 LQKENI. The CDR3 runs 14 residues. The V end was cut by 4 bases, the J end by 0 bases, with 7 bases between. This chain's CDR3 is CASSLTDSGNTIYF. The CDR3 nucleotides read TGTGCCAGCTCACTTACAGACTCTGGAAACACCATATATTTT.

The rearrangement links TRBV5-1 to TRBJ1-4; D remains unclear. The CDR3 spans 15 residues. The V end lost 0 bases, the J end lost 3 bases, and 9 bases lay between the germline ends. Germline V gene sequence: CDR1 SGHRS, CDR2 YFSETQ. Here the CDR3 DNA reads TGCGCCAGCAGCTTGGTCGCGGGTTCTAATGAAAAACTGTTTTTT. It specifies CASSLVAGSNEKLFF.

The gene calls are TRBV7-9 and TRBJ2-3; no firm D call. This CDR3 region has 12 residues. Per the germline V gene, CDR1 is SEHNR and CDR2 is FQNEAQ (reference sequence). Trimming shortened V by 8 bases and J by 2 bases, and 8 bases separated the two germline ends. The CDR3 nucleotides are TGTGCCAGCCGTTTCTACACAGATACGCAGTATTTT. Its protein is CASRFYTDTQYF.

This chain links TRBV5-4 with TRBJ1-2; D is possibly TRBD1 (6 bases). Trimming removed 0 bases from V and 3 bases from J, with 12 bases in between. This CDR3 spans 15 amino acids. The germline V gene encodes CDR1 SGHNT and CDR2 YYREEE (reference sequence). CDR3: CASSLAGGQYYGYTF. The CDR3 nucleotides are TGTGCCAGCAGCTTGGCCGGGGGGCAGTACTATGGCTACACCTTC.

The chain carries TRBV6-6 and TRBJ1-2; the D is unclear. This CDR3 comprises 15 residues. Germline-derived CDR1 and CDR2 are MNHNY and SVGAGI (reference sequence). V shed 0 bases and J shed 8 bases, with 16 bases lying between them. CDR3 amino acids: CASSYSKNRGWGYTF. CDR3 bases: TGTGCCAGCAGTTACTCGAAGAACCGGGGTTGGGGCTACACCTTC.

The DNA of the CDR3 is TGTGCCAGCACCAGGACAGCCCTGGCCTACGAGCAGTACTTC. It encodes CASTRTALAYEQYF. This chain links TRBV6-6 with TRBJ2-7, with a weak D call TRBD1 (6 bases). Trimming pared 7 bases from V and 2 bases from J, leaving 15 bases between. The CDR3 extends over 14 amino acids. Per germline, CDR1 MNHNY and CDR2 SVGAGI (reference sequence).

The genes are TRBV11-2 and TRBJ2-1; the D gene is possibly TRBD2 (5 bases). CDR1 SGHAT and CDR2 FQNNGV come from the germline V gene. Trimming took 2 bases from V and 6 from J, leaving 17 bases between them. The CDR3 totals 16 residues. The CDR3, as DNA: TGTGCCAGCAGCTTAAATCTAGGGCTAGCCGGCAATGAGCAGTTCTTC. Protein sequence: CASSLNLGLAGNEQFF.

The gene calls are TRBV4-2 and TRBJ2-7, with 8 bases lining up with TRBD2. This CDR3 is built from 15 residues. The germline CDR1 and CDR2 sequences are LGHNA and YNFKEQ. Germline trimming cut 1 base from V and 5 bases from J; bases unmatched to any gene: 7. This chain's CDR3 is CASSQVAGGHNEQYF. The CDR3 DNA follows: TGTGCCAGCAGCCAAGTGGCGGGAGGCCACAACGAGCAGTACTTC.

This chain links TRBV10-1 with TRBJ1-3; D unclear. Between the trimmed V and J ends, which lost 11 bases and 0 bases, there was a span of 11 bases. The CDR3 runs to 13 residues. Germline V gene data show CDR1 as WNHNN and CDR2 as SYGVQD (reference sequence). The CDR3 bases are TGCGCCGGACTGTTTTTCTCTGGAAACACCATATATTTT. Translating it yields CAGLFFSGNTIYF.

The V call is TRBV2, the J call TRBJ1-1; tentative D call: TRBD1 (6 bases). This CDR3 comprises 15 residues. The germline CDR1 and CDR2 sequences are SNHLY and FYNNEI. V dropped 8 bases and J dropped 2 bases, with 18 bases sitting between them. CDR3 DNA: TGTGCCAGCCGACAGGACCGGGCTTTAAACACTGAAGCTTTCTTT. This gives the protein CASRQDRALNTEAFF.

This clone occurred once. The chain combines TRBV19 with TRBJ2-1, with TRBD2 matching over 10 bases. In germline, CDR1 is LNHDA, CDR2 SQIVND (reference sequence). The CDR3 has 16 residues. V lost 5 bases and J lost 10; bases outside the gene matches: 14. The CDR3 reads CASSPSTSGAVREQFF. CDR3 nucleotide sequence: TGTGCCAGTAGTCCGAGCACTAGCGGGGCGGTAAGGGAGCAGTTCTTC.

In this sample, this clone turned up a few times. The chain has TRBV6-1 and TRBJ2-3; TRBD2 agrees at 8 bases. Germline V gene data show CDR1 as MNHNS and CDR2 as SASEGT. CDR3 length: 17 residues. V trimming: 2 bases; J trimming: 4 bases; junction bases outside the gene matches: 11. The CDR3 is CASSESVSGGAPDTQYF. CDR3 DNA: TGTGCCAGCAGTGAATCCGTGTCGGGGGGGGCCCCAGATACGCAGTATTTT.

The rearrangement uses TRBV25-1 and TRBJ2-5; D might be TRBD1 (6 bases). The ends were cut back, 1 base at V and 4 bases at J, with 19 bases in the middle. Germline V CDR1 and CDR2: MGHDK, SYGVNS. The CDR3 runs 17 residues. CDR3 loop: CASSELKHRARAETQYF. CDR3 coding DNA: TGTGCCAGCAGTGAATTGAAGCACAGGGCTCGGGCAGAGACCCAGTACTTC.

For the CDR3, the DNA is TGTGCCAGCAGCGAACTGGACAGTACAGATACGCAGTATTTT. It is translated as CASSELDSTDTQYF. The V gene is TRBV9, the J gene TRBJ2-3; a weak D match, TRBD1 (6 bases). V lost 3 bases and J lost 3, with 11 bases in between. Germline V lookup: CDR1 SGDLS, CDR2 YYNGEE. The length of the CDR3 is 14 residues.

The V call is TRBV7-2, the J call TRBJ2-7; 8 bases agree with TRBD2. The CDR3 sequence is 16 residues long. V was pared by 3 bases and J by 0 bases, with 7 bases of the junction left unmatched. Germline V gene lookup returns CDR1 SGHTA and CDR2 FQGNSA. The CDR3 sequence: CASSFGISGISYEQYF. CDR3 in DNA: TGTGCCAGCAGCTTCGGCATTAGCGGGATCTCCTACGAGCAGTACTTC.

The chain combines TRBV5-1 with TRBJ2-5; 8 nucleotides agree with TRBD2. The CDR3 has 15 amino acids. V lost 5 bases to trimming and J lost 11 bases; unmatched junction nucleotides: 17. Germline assignment: CDR1 SGHRS and CDR2 YFSETQ. The CDR3 bases are TGCGCCAGCAGTCGGGCCGGGACTAGGGCTGGGGAGCAGTACTTC. It codes for CASSRAGTRAGEQYF.